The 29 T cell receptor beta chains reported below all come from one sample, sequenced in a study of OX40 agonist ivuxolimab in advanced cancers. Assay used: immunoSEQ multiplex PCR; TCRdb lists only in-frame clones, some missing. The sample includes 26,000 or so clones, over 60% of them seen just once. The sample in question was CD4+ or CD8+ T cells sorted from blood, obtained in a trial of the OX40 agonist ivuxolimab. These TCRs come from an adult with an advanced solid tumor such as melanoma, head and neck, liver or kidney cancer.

The CDR3 sequence is CASSDGKRGAAVEQFF. The CDR3 DNA reads TGCGCCAGCAGTGATGGCAAGCGGGGGGCCGCGGTAGAGCAGTTCTTC. The V gene is TRBV10-1, the J gene TRBJ2-1; 9 bases are shared with TRBD2. CDR1 and CDR2 (germline): WNHNN, SYGVQD (reference sequence). The CDR3 has 16 residues. With 3 bases clipped from V and 10 bases from J, the junction kept 13 bases outside the gene matches.

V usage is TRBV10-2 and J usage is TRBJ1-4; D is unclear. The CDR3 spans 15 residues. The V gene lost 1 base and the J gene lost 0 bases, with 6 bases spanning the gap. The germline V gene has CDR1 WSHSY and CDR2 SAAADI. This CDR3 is CASSELWTTNEKLFF. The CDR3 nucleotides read TGCGCCAGCAGTGAGTTATGGACAACTAATGAAAAACTGTTTTTT.

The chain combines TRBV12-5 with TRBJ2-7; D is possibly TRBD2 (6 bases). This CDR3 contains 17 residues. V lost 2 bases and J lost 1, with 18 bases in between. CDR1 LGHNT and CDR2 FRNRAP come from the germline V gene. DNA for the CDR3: TGTGCTAGTGGTTTGAATTTGGGGGGTCGTTGGTCCTACGAGCAGTACTTC. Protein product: CASGLNLGGRWSYEQYF.

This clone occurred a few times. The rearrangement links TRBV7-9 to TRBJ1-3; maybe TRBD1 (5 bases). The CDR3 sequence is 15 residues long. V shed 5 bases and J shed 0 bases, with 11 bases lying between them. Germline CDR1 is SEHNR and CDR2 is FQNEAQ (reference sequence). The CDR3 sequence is CASSPGLSSGNTIYF. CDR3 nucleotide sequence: TGTGCCAGCAGCCCGGGACTCAGCTCTGGAAACACCATATATTTT.

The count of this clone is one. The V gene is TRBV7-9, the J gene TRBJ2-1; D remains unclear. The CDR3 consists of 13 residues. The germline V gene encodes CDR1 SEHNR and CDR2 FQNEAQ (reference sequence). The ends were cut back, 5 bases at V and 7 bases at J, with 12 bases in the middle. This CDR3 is CASSAYSGNEQFF. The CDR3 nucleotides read TGTGCCAGCAGCGCGTACTCAGGAAATGAGCAGTTCTTC.

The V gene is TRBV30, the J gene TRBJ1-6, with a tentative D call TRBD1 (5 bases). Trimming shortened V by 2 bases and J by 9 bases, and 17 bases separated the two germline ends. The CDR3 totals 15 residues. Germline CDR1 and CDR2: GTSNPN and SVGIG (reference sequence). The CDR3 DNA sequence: TGTGCCTGGAGTCACGCTTCGCAGGGAGTTTCACCCCTCCACTTT. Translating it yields CAWSHASQGVSPLHF.

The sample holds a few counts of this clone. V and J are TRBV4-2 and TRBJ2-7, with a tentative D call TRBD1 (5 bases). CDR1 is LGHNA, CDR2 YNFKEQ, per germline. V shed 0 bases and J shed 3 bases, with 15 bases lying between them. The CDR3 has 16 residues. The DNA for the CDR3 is TGTGCCAGCAGCCAAGAAGGGAACAGGCCCGGCTACGAGCAGTACTTC. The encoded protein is CASSQEGNRPGYEQYF.

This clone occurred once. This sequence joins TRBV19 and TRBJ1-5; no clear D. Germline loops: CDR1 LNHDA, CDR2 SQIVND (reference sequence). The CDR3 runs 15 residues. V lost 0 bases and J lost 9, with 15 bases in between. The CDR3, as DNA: TGTGCCAGTAGTATAGAGACCGGGCCCAAGGGGCCCCAGCATTTT. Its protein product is CASSIETGPKGPQHF.

The CDR3 DNA reads TGCAGCGTTGTAGGGGCGGGCAATGAGCAGTTCTTC. Residues: CSVVGAGNEQFF. The chain combines TRBV29-1 with TRBJ2-1; D possibly uses TRBD1 or TRBD2 (5 bases each). The CDR3 consists of 12 residues. The V end was cut by 4 bases, the J end by 6 bases, with 10 bases between. Germline V gene data show CDR1 as SQVTM and CDR2 as ANQGSEA.

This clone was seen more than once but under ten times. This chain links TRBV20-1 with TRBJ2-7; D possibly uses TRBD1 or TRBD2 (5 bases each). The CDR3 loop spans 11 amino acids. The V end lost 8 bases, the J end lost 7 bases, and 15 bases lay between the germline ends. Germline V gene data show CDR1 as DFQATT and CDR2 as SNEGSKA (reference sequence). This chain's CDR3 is CSTGTEREQYF. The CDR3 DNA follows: TGCAGTACCGGGACCGAGCGGGAGCAGTACTTC.

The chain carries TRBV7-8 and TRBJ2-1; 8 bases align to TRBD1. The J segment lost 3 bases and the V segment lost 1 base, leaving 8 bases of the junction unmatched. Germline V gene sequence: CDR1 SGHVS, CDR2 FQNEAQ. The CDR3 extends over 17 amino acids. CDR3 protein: CASSLGDGQGYYNEQFF. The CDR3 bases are TGTGCCAGCAGCTTAGGCGACGGACAGGGTTACTACAATGAGCAGTTCTTC.

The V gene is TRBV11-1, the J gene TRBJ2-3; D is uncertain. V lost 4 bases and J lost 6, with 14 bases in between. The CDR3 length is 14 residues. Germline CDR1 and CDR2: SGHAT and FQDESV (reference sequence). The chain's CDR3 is CASSSAEGSDTQYF. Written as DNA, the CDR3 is TGTGCCAGCAGCTCCGCCGAAGGGTCGGATACGCAGTATTTT.

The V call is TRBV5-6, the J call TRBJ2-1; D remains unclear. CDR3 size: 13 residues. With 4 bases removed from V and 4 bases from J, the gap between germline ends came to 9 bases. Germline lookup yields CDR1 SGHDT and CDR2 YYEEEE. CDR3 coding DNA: TGTGCCAGCAGCCCCGTTCGGTACAATGAGCAGTTCTTC. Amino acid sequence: CASSPVRYNEQFF.

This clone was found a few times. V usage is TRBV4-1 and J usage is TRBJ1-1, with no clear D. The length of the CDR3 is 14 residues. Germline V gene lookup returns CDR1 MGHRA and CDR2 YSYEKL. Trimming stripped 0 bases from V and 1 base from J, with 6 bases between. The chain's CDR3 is CASSQEYRNTEAFF. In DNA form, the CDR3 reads TGCGCCAGCAGCCAAGAGTACAGGAACACTGAAGCTTTCTTT.

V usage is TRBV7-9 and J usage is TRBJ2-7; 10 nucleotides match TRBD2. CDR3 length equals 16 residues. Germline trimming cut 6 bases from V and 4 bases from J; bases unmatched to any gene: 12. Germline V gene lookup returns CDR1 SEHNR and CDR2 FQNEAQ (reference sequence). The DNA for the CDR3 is TGTGCCAGCAGTTATCAGGGATCTAGCGGGGGTTACGAGCAGTACTTC. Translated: CASSYQGSSGGYEQYF. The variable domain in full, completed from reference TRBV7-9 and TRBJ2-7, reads DTGVSQNPRHKITKRGQNVTFRCDPISEHNRLYWYRQTLGQGPEFLTYFQNEAQLEKSRLLSDRFSAERPKGSFSTLEIQRTEQGDSAMYLCASSYQGSSGGYEQYFGPGTRLTVT.

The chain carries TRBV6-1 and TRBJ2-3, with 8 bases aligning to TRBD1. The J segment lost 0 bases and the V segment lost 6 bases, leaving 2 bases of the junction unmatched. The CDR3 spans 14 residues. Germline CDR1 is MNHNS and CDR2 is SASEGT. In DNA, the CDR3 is TGTGCCAGCAGACGGACAGGGAGCACAGATACGCAGTATTTT. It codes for CASRRTGSTDTQYF.

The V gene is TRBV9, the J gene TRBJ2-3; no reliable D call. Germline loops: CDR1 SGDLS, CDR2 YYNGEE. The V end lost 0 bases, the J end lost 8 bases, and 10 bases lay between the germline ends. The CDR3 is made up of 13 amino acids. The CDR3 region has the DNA TGTGCCAGCAGCGTAGCTCCCGATTCTACGCAGTATTTT. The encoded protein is CASSVAPDSTQYF.

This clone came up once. The CDR3 coding sequence is TGTGCCAGCAATAAGGACAGGGGTCAACAAGAGACCCAGTACTTC. Amino acids: CASNKDRGQQETQYF. J is TRBJ2-5 and V is TRBV9; 9 nucleotides agree with TRBD1. Trimming took 6 bases from V and 2 from J; bases not matched to a gene: 8. Germline V gives CDR1 SGDLS, CDR2 YYNGEE. This CDR3 region has 15 residues.

The CDR3 DNA reads as TGTGCCAGCAGCCAAGATTCAGCGGGGGGGGTCTCCTACAATGAGCAGTTCTTC. Translation gives CASSQDSAGGVSYNEQFF. The rearrangement uses TRBV4-2 and TRBJ2-1; TRBD2 agrees at 10 bases. The CDR3 runs to 18 residues. The V segment lost 0 bases and the J segment 0 bases; nucleotides outside the gene matches: 5. Germline CDR1 LGHNA, CDR2 YNFKEQ.

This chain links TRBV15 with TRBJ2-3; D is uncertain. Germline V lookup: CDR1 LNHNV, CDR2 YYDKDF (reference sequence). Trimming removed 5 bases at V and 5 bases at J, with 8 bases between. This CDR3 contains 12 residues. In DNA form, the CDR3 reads TGTGCCACCAGCCCTTCGGTAGATACGCAGTATTTT. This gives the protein CATSPSVDTQYF.

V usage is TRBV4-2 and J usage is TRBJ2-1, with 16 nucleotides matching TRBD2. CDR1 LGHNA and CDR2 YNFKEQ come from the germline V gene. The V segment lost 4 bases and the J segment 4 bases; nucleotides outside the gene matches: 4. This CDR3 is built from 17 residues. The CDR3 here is CASSPGTSGGDYNEQFF. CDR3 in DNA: TGTGCCAGCAGCCCCGGGACTAGCGGGGGGGATTACAATGAGCAGTTCTTC.

The CDR3 spells CASSLGRSLAARNTGELFF. The CDR3 DNA reads TGTGCCAGCAGCTTAGGTAGGTCGCTAGCGGCCCGGAACACCGGGGAGCTGTTTTTT. V is TRBV11-3 and J is TRBJ2-2; 7 bases are shared with TRBD2. V trimming: 1 base; J trimming: 1 base; junction bases outside the gene matches: 12. The CDR3 length is 19 residues. Germline lookup yields CDR1 SGHNT and CDR2 YENEEA.

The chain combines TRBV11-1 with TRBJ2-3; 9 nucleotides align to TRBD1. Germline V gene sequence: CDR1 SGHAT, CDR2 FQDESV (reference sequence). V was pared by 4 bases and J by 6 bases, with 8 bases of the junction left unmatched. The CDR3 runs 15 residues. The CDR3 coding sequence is TGTGCCAGCAGCTATGGGACAGGGTGGGGGGATACGCAGTATTTT. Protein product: CASSYGTGWGDTQYF.

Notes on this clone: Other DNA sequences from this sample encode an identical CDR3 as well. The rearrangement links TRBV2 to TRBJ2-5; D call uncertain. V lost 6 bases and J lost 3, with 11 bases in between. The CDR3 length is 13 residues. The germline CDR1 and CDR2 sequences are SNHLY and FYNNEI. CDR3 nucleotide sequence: TGTGCCAGCAGCCCCTTAGGGAAAGAGACCCAGTACTTC. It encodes CASSPLGKETQYF.

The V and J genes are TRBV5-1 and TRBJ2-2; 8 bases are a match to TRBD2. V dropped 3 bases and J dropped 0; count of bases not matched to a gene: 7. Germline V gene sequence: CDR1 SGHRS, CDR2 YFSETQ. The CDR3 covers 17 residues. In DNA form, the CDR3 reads TGCGCCAGCAGCTCCCGGGGGGGGGACTCGAACACCGGGGAGCTGTTTTTT. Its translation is CASSSRGGDSNTGELFF.

The CDR3 DNA follows: TGTGCCAGCAGACGGGACGGAAGGGCGCTCTACGAGCAGTACTTC. As protein: CASRRDGRALYEQYF. The chain links TRBV6-5 to TRBJ2-7; D could derive from TRBD1 or TRBD2 (5 bases each). Germline lookup yields CDR1 MNHEY and CDR2 SVGAGI. This CDR3 has 15 residues. The V end was cut by 6 bases, the J end by 3 bases, with 18 bases between.

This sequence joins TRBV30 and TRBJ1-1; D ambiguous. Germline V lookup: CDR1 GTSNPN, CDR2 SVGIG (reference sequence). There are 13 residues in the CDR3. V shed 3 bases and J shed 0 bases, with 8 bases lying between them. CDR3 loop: CAWRRHMNTEAFF. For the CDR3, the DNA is TGTGCCTGGAGACGGCATATGAACACTGAAGCTTTCTTT.

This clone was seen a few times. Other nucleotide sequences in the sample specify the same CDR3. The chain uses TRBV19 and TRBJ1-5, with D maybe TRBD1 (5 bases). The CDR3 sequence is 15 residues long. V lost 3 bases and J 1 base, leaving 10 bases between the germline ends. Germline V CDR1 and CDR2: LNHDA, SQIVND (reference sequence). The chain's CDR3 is CASSIVGGSNQPQHF. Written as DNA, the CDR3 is TGTGCCAGTAGTATCGTTGGGGGGAGCAATCAGCCCCAGCATTTT.

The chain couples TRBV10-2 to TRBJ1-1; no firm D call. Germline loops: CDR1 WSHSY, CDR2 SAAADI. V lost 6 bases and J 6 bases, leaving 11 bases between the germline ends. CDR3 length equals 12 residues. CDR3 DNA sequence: TGCGCCAGCAGGCTTCCTCGAGCTGAAGCTTTCTTT. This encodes CASRLPRAEAFF.